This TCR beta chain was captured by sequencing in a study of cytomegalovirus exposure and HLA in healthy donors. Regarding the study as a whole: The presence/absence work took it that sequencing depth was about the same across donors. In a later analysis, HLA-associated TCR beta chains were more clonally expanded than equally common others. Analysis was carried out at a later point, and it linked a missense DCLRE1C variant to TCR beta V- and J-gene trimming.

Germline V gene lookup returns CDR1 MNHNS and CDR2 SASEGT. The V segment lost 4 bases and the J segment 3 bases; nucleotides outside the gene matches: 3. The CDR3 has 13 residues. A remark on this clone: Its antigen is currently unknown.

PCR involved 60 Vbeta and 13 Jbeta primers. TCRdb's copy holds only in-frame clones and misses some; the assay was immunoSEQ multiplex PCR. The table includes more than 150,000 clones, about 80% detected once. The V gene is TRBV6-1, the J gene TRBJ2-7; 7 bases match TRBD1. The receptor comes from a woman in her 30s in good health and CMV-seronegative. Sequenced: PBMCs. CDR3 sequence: CASSGGQRYEQYF. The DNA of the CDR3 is TGTGCCAGCAGTGGGGGACAGCGCTACGAGCAGTACTTC.